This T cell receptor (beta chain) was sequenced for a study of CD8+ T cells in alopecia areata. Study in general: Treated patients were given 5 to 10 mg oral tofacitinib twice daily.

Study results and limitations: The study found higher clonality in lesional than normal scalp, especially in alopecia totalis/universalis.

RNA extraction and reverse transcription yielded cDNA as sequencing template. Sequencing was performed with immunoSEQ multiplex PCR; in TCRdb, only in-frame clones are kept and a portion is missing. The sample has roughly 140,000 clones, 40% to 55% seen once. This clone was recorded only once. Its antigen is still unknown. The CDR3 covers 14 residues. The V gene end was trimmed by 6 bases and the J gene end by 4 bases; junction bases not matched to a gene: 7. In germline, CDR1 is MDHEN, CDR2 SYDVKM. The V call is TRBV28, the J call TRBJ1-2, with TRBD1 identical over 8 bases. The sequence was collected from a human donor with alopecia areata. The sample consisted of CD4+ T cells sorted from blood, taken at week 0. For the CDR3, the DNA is TGTGCCAGCAGCCCTCCAGGACAGGGCTATGGCTACACCTTC. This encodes CASSPPGQGYGYTF.